The entry below gives a single T cell receptor (beta chain) sequence along with its context. The antigen is unknown. The source of the sample is a study of T cell responses to AZD1222 COVID-19 vaccine. Study outcomes and limitations: Regions 160-218 and 743-854 dominated among vaccine-associated CD4 TCRs spanning spike. Baseline seropositivity occurred in only a handful of AZD1222 recipients. Most donors were white British and more were female, and clonal diversity was possibly underestimated.

The CDR3 consists of 15 residues. Trimming removed 0 bases from V and 6 bases from J; junction bases left unmatched: 6. Germline V lookup: CDR1 SGHRS, CDR2 YFSETQ. Profiled with immunoSEQ multiplex PCR; TCRdb holds only in-frame clones, not every one. The profile covers about 97,000 clones, with 70% to 90% appearing a single time and 2.8% taken by the ten largest. The TCR comes from an adult in good health. The rearrangement joins TRBV5-1 to TRBJ2-1; 7 bases match TRBD1. Sequenced material: peripheral blood, taken on day 0 of AZD1222 vaccination. DNA of the CDR3: TGCGCCAGCAGCTTGGCTATATCAGGGGGCAATGAGCAGTTCTTC. It yields the protein CASSLAISGGNEQFF.